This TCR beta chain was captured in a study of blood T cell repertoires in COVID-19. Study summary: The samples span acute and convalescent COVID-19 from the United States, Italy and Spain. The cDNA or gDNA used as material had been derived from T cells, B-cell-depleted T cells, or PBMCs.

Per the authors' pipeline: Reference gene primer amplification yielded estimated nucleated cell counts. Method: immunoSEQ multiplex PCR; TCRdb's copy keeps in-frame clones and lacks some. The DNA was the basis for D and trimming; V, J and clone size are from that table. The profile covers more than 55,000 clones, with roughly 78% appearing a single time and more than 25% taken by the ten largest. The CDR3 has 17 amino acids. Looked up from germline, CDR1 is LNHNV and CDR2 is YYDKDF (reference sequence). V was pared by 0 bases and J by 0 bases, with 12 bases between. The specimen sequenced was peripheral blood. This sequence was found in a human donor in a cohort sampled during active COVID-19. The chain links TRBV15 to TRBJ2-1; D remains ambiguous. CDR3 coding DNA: TGTGCCACCAGCAGAGATAGGAGTTTGGGCTCCTACAATGAGCAGTTCTTC. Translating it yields CATSRDRSLGSYNEQFF.